Described below is a single TCR beta chain sequence and its context. Its antigen is unknown. This specimen comes from a study of shared clonotypes between healthy human individuals. Findings of the study overall: Among donors, sharing of clonotypes was expected to be affected by sequencing depth. Shared clonotypes across all four donors exceeded non-shared ones in generation probability. Despite large depth, sorted-subset datasets appeared incompletely sequenced.

Using immunoSEQ multiplex PCR, the repertoire was profiled, and TCRdb retains in-frame clones only, with some absent. The sample carries roughly 2.1 million clones, just over 90% recorded once. CD45RO-negative, CCR7-selected cells formed the naive CD8 fraction, which excluded terminally differentiated effector memory CD45RA+ cells. Only Caucasian adults living in Nashville, Tennessee made up the donor group. CDR1 SQVTM and CDR2 ANQGSEA come from the germline V gene. V was cut by 5 bases and J by 6 bases, with 10 bases left in between. The CDR3 runs 11 residues. The specimen sequenced was naive CD8+ T cells from PBMCs. The genes are TRBV29-1 and TRBJ1-2; D unclear. The source of this sequence is a man in his late teens or twenties in good health. Some clones in this sample may be carry-over from other donors' samples. The CDR3 DNA sequence: TGCAGCGTTCTGGGGATGGATGGCTACACCTTC. Amino acids: CSVLGMDGYTF.